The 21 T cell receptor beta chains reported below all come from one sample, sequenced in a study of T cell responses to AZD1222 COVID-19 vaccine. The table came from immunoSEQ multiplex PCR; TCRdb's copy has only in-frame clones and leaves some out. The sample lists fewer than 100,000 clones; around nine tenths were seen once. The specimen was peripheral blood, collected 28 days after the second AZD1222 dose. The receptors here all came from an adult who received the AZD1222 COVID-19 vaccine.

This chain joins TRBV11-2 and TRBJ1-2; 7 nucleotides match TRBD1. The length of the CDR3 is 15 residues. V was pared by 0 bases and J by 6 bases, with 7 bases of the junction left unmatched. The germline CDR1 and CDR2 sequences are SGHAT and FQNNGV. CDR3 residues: CASSLDLGRGDGYTF. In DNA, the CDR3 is TGTGCCAGCAGCTTAGATCTCGGCAGGGGGGATGGCTACACCTTC.

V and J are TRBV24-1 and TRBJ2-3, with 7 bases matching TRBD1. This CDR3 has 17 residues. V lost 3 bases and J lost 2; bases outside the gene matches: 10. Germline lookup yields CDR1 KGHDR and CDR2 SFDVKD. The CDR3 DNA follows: TGTGCCACCAGTGATGCGCCCGACAGGGTGACCACAGATACGCAGTATTTT. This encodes CATSDAPDRVTTDTQYF.

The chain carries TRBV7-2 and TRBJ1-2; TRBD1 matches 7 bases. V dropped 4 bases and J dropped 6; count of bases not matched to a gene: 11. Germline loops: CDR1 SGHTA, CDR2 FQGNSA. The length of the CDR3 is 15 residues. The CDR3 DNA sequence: TGTGCCAGCAGCTCGCCGGGACAGAGGTTACATGGCTACACCTTC. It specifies CASSSPGQRLHGYTF.

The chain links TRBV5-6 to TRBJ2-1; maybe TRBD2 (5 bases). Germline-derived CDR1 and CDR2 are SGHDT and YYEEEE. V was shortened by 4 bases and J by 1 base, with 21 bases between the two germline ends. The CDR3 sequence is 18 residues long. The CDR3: CASSVYTSEGLSYNEQFF. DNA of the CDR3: TGTGCCAGCAGCGTTTATACATCAGAGGGATTATCCTACAATGAGCAGTTCTTC.

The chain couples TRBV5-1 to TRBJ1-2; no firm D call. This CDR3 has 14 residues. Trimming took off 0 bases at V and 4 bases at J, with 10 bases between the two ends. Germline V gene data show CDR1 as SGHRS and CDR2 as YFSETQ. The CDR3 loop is CASSLDPGSYGYTF. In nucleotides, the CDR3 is TGCGCCAGCAGCTTGGATCCAGGAAGCTATGGCTACACCTTC.

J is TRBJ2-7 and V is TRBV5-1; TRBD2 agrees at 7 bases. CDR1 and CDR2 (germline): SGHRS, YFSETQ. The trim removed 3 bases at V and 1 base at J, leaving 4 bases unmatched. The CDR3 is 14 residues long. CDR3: CASSSGLVSYEQYF. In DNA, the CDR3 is TGCGCCAGCAGCTCCGGACTAGTTTCCTACGAGCAGTACTTC. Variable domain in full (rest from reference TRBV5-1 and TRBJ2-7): KAGVTQTPRYLIKTRGQQVTLSCSPISGHRSVSWYQQTPGQGLQFLFEYFSETQRNKGNFPGRFSGRQFSNSRSEMNVSTLELGDSALYLCASSSGLVSYEQYFGPGTRLTVT.

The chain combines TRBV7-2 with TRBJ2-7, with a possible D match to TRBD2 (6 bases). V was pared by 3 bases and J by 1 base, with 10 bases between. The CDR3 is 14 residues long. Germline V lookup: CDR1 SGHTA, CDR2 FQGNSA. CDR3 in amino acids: CASSLPGGSYEQYF. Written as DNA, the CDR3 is TGTGCCAGCAGCTTGCCCGGGGGATCCTACGAGCAGTACTTC.

DNA for the CDR3: TGTGCCAGCACCCCTCTCGGGACAAGCAATGAGCAGTTCTTC. This codes for CASTPLGTSNEQFF. V gene TRBV6-6 combines with J gene TRBJ2-1, with a tentative D call TRBD1 (6 bases). Germline V gene sequence: CDR1 MNHNY, CDR2 SVGAGI (reference sequence). V was clipped by 7 bases and J by 6 bases, with 16 bases between them. This CDR3 has 14 amino acids.

CDR3 sequence reads: CASSLGFRQPQHF. The CDR3 bases are TGTGCCAGCAGCCTAGGGTTTCGGCAGCCCCAGCATTTT. V gene TRBV11-1 combines with J gene TRBJ1-5; D not resolved. CDR3 length equals 13 residues. V was trimmed by 5 bases and J by 7 bases, leaving 12 bases between them. Germline assignment: CDR1 SGHAT and CDR2 FQDESV (reference sequence).

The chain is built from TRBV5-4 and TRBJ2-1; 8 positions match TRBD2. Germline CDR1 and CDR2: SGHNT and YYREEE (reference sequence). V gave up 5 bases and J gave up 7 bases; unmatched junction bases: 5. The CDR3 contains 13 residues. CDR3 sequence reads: CASSPSGWNEQFF. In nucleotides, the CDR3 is TGTGCCAGCAGTCCTAGCGGGTGGAATGAGCAGTTCTTC.

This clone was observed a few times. The CDR3 DNA follows: TGCAGTGCTAGGCAGGGTATCGAAGCTTTCTTT. It encodes CSARQGIEAFF. The gene calls are TRBV20-1 and TRBJ1-1; D possibly corresponds to TRBD1 (5 bases). Trimming left V 3 bases short and J 8 bases short, with 10 bases between. CDR1 is DFQATT, CDR2 SNEGSKA, per germline (reference sequence). The CDR3 has 11 residues.

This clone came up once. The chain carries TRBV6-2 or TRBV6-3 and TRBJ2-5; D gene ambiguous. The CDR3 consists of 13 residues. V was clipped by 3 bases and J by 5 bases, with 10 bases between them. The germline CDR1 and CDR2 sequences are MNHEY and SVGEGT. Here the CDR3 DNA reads TGTGCCAGCAGTTATTGGGTTTCGGAGACCCAGTACTTC. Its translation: CASSYWVSETQYF.

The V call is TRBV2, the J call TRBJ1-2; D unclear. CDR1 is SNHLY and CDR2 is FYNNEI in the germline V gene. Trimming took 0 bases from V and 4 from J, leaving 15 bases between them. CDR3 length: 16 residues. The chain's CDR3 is CASSEAREVEIYGYTF. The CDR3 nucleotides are TGTGCCAGCAGTGAAGCGCGAGAAGTCGAGATCTATGGCTACACCTTC.

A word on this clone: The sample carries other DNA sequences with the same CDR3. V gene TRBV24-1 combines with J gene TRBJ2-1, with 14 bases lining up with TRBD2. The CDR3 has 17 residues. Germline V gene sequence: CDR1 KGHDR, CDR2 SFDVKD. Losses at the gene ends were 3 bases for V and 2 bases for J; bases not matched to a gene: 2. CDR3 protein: CATSDGTSGGTYNEQFF. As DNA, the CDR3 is TGTGCCACCAGTGATGGGACTAGCGGGGGCACCTACAATGAGCAGTTCTTC.

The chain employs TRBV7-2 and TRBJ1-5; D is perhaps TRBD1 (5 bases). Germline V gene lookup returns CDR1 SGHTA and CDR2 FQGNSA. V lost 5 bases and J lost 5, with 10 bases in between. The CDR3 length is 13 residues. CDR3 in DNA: TGTGCCAGCAGCGGGGGGTTGTATCAGCCCCAGCATTTT. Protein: CASSGGLYQPQHF.

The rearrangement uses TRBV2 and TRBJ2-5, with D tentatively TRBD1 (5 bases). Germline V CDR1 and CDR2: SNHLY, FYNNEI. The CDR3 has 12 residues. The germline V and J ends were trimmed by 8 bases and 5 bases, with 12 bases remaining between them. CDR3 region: CASGQGWETQYF. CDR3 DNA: TGTGCCAGCGGGCAGGGCTGGGAGACCCAGTACTTC. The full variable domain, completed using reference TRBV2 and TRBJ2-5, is EPEVTQTPSHQVTQMGQEVILRCVPISNHLYFYWYRQILGQKVEFLVSFYNNEISEKSEIFDDQFSVERPDGSNFTLKIRSTKLEDSAMYFCASGQGWETQYFGPGTRLLVL.

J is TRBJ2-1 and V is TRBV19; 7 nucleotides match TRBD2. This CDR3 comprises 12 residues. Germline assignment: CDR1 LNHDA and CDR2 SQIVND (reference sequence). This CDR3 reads CALAAVYNEQFF. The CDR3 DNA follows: TGTGCTCTAGCGGCGGTCTACAATGAGCAGTTCTTC.

The CDR3 protein is CASSLLQGADEQYF. The DNA of the CDR3 is TGTGCCAGCAGCTTACTACAGGGGGCAGACGAGCAGTACTTC. The rearrangement links TRBV11-1 to TRBJ2-7; TRBD1 matches 9 bases. The V gene's germline CDR1 is SGHAT and CDR2 FQDESV (reference sequence). This CDR3 contains 14 residues. Losses at the gene ends were 2 bases for V and 5 bases for J; bases not matched to a gene: 4.

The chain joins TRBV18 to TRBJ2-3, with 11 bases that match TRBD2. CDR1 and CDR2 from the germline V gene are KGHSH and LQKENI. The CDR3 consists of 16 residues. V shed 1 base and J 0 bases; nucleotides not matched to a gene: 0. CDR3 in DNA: TGTGCCAGCTCACCACGACTAGCGGGGAGCACAGATACGCAGTATTTT. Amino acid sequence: CASSPRLAGSTDTQYF.

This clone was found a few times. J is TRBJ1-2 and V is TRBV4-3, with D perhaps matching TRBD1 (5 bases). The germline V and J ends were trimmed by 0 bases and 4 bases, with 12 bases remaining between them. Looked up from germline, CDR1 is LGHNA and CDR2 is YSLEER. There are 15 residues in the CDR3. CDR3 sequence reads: CASSQDSGGGYGYTF. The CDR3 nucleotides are TGCGCCAGCAGCCAAGATTCCGGGGGTGGCTATGGCTACACCTTC.

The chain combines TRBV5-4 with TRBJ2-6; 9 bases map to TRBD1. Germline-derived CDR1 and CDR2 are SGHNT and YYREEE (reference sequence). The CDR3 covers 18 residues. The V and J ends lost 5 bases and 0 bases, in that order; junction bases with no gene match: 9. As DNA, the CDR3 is TGTGCCAGCAGTTCTGGACAGGGGACATACTCTGGGGCCAACGTCCTGACTTTC. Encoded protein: CASSSGQGTYSGANVLTF.